The clone carrying this TCR beta chain was seen only once. Its antigen is unknown. This specimen belongs to a study of T cell responses to AZD1222 COVID-19 vaccine. Study findings and constraints: Repertoires were collected only later (after the peak T cell response had occurred).

The method was immunoSEQ multiplex PCR; TCRdb's version includes in-frame clones alone and lacks a portion of them. Counted here are about 140,000 clones, about 91% occurring once; the ten biggest clones make up roughly 2.2%. The V gene's germline CDR1 is SGHRS and CDR2 YFSETQ. The CDR3 has 16 residues. With 0 bases removed from V and 0 bases from J, the gap between germline ends came to 9 bases. The sample consisted of peripheral blood, taken on day 0 of AZD1222 vaccination. V gene TRBV5-1 combines with J gene TRBJ1-4; D is undetermined. The receptor's source is an adult in good health. The CDR3 sequence: CASSLARSSTNEKLFF. The CDR3 DNA follows: TGCGCCAGCAGCTTGGCCCGGTCCTCAACTAATGAAAAACTGTTTTTT.